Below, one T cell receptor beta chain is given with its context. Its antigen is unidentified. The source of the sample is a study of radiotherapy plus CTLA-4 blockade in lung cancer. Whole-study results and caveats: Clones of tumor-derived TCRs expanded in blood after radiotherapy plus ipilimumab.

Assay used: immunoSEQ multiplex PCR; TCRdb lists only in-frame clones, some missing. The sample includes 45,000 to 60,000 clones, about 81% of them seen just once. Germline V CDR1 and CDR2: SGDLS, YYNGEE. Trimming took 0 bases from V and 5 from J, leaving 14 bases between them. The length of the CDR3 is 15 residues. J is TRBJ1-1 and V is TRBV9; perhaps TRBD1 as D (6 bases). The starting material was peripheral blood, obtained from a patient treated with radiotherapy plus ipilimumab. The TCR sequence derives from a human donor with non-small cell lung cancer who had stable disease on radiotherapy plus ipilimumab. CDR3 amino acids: CASSVVGRGETEAFF. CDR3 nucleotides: TGTGCCAGCAGCGTAGTTGGCAGGGGCGAAACTGAAGCTTTCTTT.